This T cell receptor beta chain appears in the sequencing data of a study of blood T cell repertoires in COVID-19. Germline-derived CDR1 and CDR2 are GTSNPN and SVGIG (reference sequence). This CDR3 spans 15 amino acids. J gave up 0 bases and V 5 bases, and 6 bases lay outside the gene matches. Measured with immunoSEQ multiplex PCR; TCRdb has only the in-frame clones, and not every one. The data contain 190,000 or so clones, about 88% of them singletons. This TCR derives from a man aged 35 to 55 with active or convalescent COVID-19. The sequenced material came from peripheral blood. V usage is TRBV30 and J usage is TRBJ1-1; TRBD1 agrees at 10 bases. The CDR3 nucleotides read TGTGCCTGGGGACAGGGGGGTACTTTGAACACTGAAGCTTTCTTT. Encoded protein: CAWGQGGTLNTEAFF.